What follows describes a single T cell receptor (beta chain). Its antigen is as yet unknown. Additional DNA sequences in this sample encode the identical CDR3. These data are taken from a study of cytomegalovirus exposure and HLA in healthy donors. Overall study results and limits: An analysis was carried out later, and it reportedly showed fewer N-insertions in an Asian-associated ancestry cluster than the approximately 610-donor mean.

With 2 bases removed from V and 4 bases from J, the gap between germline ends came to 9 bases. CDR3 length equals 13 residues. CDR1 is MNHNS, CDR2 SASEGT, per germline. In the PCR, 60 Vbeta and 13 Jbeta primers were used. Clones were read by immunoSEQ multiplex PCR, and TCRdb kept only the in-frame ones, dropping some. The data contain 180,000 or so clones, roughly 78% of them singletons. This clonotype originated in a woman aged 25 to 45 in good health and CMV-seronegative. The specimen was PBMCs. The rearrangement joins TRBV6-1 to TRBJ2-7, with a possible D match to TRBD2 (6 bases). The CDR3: CASSEIRGYEQYF. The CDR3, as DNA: TGTGCCAGCAGTGAAATCCGGGGGTACGAGCAGTACTTC.